This TCR beta chain was obtained from a study of blood T cell repertoires in COVID-19. Study overall: Material from acute and convalescent COVID-19 was sourced from the United States, Italy and Spain.

Trimming removed 6 bases from V and 1 base from J; junction bases left unmatched: 5. Germline V gene lookup returns CDR1 MNHEY and CDR2 SVGAGI. The CDR3 extends over 15 amino acids. Residents of about two dozen US areas, aged about 18 to 95 years, made up the participants. Participant-reported clinical history was the basis for cohort assignment. The table came from immunoSEQ multiplex PCR; TCRdb's copy has only in-frame clones and leaves some out. This repertoire shows 230,000 or so clones, roughly 90% found once; its top ten account for roughly 2.7%. The sequence derives from a woman in her twenties or thirties who had recovered from COVID-19. The sequenced sample was PBMCs or T cells enriched from blood (not recorded which). The gene calls are TRBV6-5 and TRBJ2-3; 9 bases agree with TRBD2. As DNA, the CDR3 is TGTGCCAGCAGCCCAGCGGGGGGCCGCACAGATACGCAGTATTTT. Translation: CASSPAGGRTDTQYF.